This TCR beta chain was captured by sequencing in a study of blood T cell repertoires in COVID-19. Germline CDR1 SGHNT, CDR2 YENEEA. Trimming took 3 bases from V and 2 from J; bases not matched to a gene: 8. The CDR3 covers 17 residues. Clones were sequenced by immunoSEQ multiplex PCR, and TCRdb holds only the in-frame ones, with some missing. The repertoire holds 250,000 or so clones, with 88% as singletons. This chain uses TRBV11-3 with TRBJ2-1; 9 bases agree with TRBD2. Sequencing used peripheral blood. This receptor was taken from a woman aged 25 to 39 with acute or convalescent COVID-19. The CDR3 nucleotides read TGTGCCAGCAGCTTCCTGGCGGGAGGGTCGGCCTACAATGAGCAGTTCTTC. Its protein is CASSFLAGGSAYNEQFF.